This T cell receptor (beta chain) appears in the sequencing data of a study of graft-versus-host responses after intestinal transplantation. Study context: Anti-thymocyte globulin induction preceded approximately three years of tacrolimus and steroid maintenance in all recipients.

This table comes from immunoSEQ multiplex PCR, and its TCRdb copy is limited to in-frame clones, with some not included. The data hold some 45,000 clones, with roughly nine tenths observed a single time. This CDR3 has 14 residues. Germline CDR1 is SGHVS and CDR2 is FQNEAQ. With 5 bases removed from V and 5 bases from J, the gap between germline ends came to 16 bases. The TCR sequence derives from a human patient who received an intestinal transplant, so some T cells may come from the graft donor. The chain recombines TRBV7-8 with TRBJ2-7; tentatively, D is TRBD2 (6 bases). Sequences were derived from PBMCs, sampled 524 days after transplant. Here the CDR3 DNA reads TGTGCCAGCAGCCCCCGCCTACTAGCCCACGAGCAGTACTTC. This sequence encodes CASSPRLLAHEQYF.